These T cell receptor beta chains were read from a single sample in a study of T cell repertoires in cytomegalovirus infection. TCRdb used MiXCR to reprocess the reads, holding one entry per CDR3 protein. The sample holds some 150,000 distinct CDR3 sequences; more than 25% are singletons and the top ten take 52%. No cognate antigen is known for these TCRs. The material sequenced was CD8+ T cells from cultured PBMCs, taken from culture after CMV antigen stimulation. These receptors came from a human donor in good health (CMV status not recorded). Some clones in this sample may be carry-over from other donors' samples. Both conserved end residues are part of each CDR3. Fields, in order: D gene, clone size, V gene, CDR3 length, J gene, CDR3 protein, CDR3 DNA. A D gene is named only where the DNA matches it firmly. Clone size is stated in some rows and not others, as once, few, many or a class when expanded.

D gene: TRBD2; clone size: -; V gene: TRBV12-3/TRBV12-4; CDR3 length: 19; J gene: TRBJ2-2; CDR3 protein: CASSLAGSSGGAGTGELFF; CDR3 DNA: TGTGCCAGCAGTTTAGCGGGGTCTAGCGGGGGGGCCGGGACCGGGGAGCTGTTTTTT
D gene: -; clone size: -; V gene: TRBV10-3; CDR3 length: 15; J gene: TRBJ2-2; CDR3 protein: CAISGVRTDTGELFF; CDR3 DNA: TGTGCCATCAGTGGGGTAAGGACGGACACCGGGGAGCTGTTTTTT
D gene: -; clone size: few; V gene: TRBV4-1; CDR3 length: 13; J gene: TRBJ1-2; CDR3 protein: CASSQPPDRGYTF; CDR3 DNA: TGCGCCAGCAGCCAACCTCCTGACAGAGGCTACACCTTC
D gene: -; clone size: -; V gene: TRBV2; CDR3 length: 14; J gene: TRBJ2-7; CDR3 protein: CASSPGRRAYEQYF; CDR3 DNA: TGTGCCAGCAGTCCGGGACGGCGGGCCTACGAGCAGTACTTC
D gene: -; clone size: many; V gene: TRBV20-1; CDR3 length: 15; J gene: TRBJ1-6; CDR3 protein: CSARASQGGYSPLHF; CDR3 DNA: TGCAGTGCTAGAGCCTCACAAGGAGGGTACTCACCCCTCCACTTT
D gene: -; clone size: -; V gene: TRBV28; CDR3 length: 16; J gene: TRBJ1-1; CDR3 protein: CASSLRGGRPNTEAFF; CDR3 DNA: TGTGCCAGCAGCCTTAGGGGGGGGCGACCAAACACTGAAGCTTTCTTT
D gene: -; clone size: -; V gene: TRBV2; CDR3 length: 11; J gene: TRBJ2-7; CDR3 protein: CAKEGAWEQYF; CDR3 DNA: TGTGCGAAGGAGGGGGCGTGGGAGCAGTACTTC
D gene: -; clone size: -; V gene: TRBV20-1; CDR3 length: 15; J gene: TRBJ2-1; CDR3 protein: CSATTPSSSYNEQFF; CDR3 DNA: TGCAGTGCTACAACTCCCTCCAGCTCCTACAATGAGCAGTTCTTC
D gene: -; clone size: many; V gene: TRBV12-3/TRBV12-4; CDR3 length: 17; J gene: TRBJ1-4; CDR3 protein: CASSSSTVDGNNEKLFF; CDR3 DNA: TGTGCCAGCAGTTCCTCCACCGTGGACGGGAATAATGAAAAACTGTTTTTT
D gene: -; clone size: few; V gene: TRBV12-3/TRBV12-4; CDR3 length: 14; J gene: TRBJ2-4; CDR3 protein: CASTMGLAKNIQYF; CDR3 DNA: TGTGCCAGCACCATGGGTCTGGCCAAAAACATTCAGTACTTC
D gene: -; clone size: few; V gene: TRBV7-9; CDR3 length: 20; J gene: TRBJ1-2; CDR3 protein: CASSITLSEGGAYSNYGYTF; CDR3 DNA: TGTGCCAGCAGCATTACCTTATCGGAGGGGGGCGCGTATAGTAACTATGGCTACACCTTC
D gene: -; clone size: -; V gene: TRBV11-2; CDR3 length: 15; J gene: TRBJ2-5; CDR3 protein: CASSLDLGIRETQYF; CDR3 DNA: TGTGCCAGCAGCTTAGATCTAGGGATCAGAGAGACCCAGTACTTC
D gene: -; clone size: few; V gene: TRBV4-1; CDR3 length: 14; J gene: TRBJ2-7; CDR3 protein: CASSLIDSSYEQYF; CDR3 DNA: TGCGCCAGCAGCCTAATCGACAGCTCCTACGAGCAGTACTTC
D gene: -; clone size: many; V gene: TRBV7-6; CDR3 length: 16; J gene: TRBJ2-3; CDR3 protein: CASSLEDSGNTDTQYF; CDR3 DNA: TGTGCCAGCAGCTTAGAGGACTCGGGGAACACAGATACGCAGTATTTT
D gene: -; clone size: many; V gene: TRBV27; CDR3 length: 11; J gene: TRBJ2-1; CDR3 protein: CATGPSGEQFF; CDR3 DNA: TGTGCCACCGGCCCTTCGGGTGAGCAGTTCTTC
D gene: -; clone size: many; V gene: TRBV7-2; CDR3 length: 13; J gene: TRBJ1-4; CDR3 protein: CASSSAYRGKLFF; CDR3 DNA: TGTGCCAGCAGCTCGGCCTACCGCGGGAAACTGTTTTTT